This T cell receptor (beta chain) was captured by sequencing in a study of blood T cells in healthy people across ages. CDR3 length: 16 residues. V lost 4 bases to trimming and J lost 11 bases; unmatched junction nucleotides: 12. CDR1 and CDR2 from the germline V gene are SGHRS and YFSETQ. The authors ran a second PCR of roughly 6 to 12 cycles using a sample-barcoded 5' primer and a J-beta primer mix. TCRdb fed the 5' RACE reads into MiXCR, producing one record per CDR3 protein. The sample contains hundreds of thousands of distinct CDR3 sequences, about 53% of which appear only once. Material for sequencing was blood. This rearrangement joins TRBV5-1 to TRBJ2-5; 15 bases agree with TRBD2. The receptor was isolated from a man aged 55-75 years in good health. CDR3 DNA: TGCGCCAGCAGCCCCGGACTAGCGGGGGGGCTCAATGAGCAGTACTTC. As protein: CASSPGLAGGLNEQYF.